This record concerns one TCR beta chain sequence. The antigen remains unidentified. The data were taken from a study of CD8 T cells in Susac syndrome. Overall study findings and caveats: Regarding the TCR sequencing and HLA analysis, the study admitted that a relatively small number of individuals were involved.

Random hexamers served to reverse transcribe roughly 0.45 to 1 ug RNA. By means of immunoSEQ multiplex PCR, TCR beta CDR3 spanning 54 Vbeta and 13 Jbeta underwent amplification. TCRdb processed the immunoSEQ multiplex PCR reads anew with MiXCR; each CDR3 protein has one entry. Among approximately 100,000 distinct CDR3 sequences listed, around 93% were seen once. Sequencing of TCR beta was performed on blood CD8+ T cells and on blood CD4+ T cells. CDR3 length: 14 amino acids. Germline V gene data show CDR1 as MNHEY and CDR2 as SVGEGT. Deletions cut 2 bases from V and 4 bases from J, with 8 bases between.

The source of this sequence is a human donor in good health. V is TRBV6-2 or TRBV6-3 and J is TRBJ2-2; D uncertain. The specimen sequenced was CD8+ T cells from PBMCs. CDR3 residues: CASSYQAGTGELFF. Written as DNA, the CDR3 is TGTGCCAGCAGTTACCAGGCCGGCACCGGGGAGCTGTTTTTT.